The present T cell receptor beta chain was sequenced within a study of T-cell memory formation after mild COVID-19. Study as a whole: The two donors had largely donor-specific TCR clusters.

The CDR3 is 14 amino acids. Trimming cost V 3 bases and J 2 bases, with 7 bases left between them. CDR1 is KGHDR and CDR2 is SFDVKD in the germline V gene. Employing constant-segment primers, 5'RACE generated TCR alpha and TCR beta cDNA libraries bearing sample barcodes and UMIs. Each CDR3 protein gets one entry after TCRdb re-called the 5' RACE reads with MiXCR. In the table there are 150,000 to 200,000 distinct CDR3 sequences, under 14% of which are singletons. The clonotype originates from a man between 18 and 29 years old who had mild COVID-19 (a few samples of this study predate the infection). Cell type and time point are not known. The sequenced material came from PBMCs or a T cell subset sorted from them (not recorded which). This chain joins TRBV24-1 and TRBJ1-3; D not certain. The CDR3 region is CATSDGYAGNTIYF. The CDR3 DNA follows: TGTGCCACCAGTGATGGGTATGCTGGAAACACCATATATTTT.